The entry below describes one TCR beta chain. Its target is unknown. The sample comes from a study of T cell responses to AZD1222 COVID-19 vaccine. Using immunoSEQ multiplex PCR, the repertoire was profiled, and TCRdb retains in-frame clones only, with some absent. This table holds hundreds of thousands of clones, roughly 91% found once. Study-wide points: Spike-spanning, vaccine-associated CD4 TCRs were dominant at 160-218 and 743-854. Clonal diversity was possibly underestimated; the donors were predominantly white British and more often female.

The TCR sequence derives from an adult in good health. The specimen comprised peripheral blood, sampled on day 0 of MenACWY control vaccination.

The CDR3 sequence is CASSFPSGGKGEKLFF. The CDR3 DNA reads as TGTGCCAGCAGCTTCCCGTCAGGGGGCAAAGGAGAAAAACTGTTTTTT. V and J are TRBV7-9 and TRBJ1-4; 8 nucleotides match TRBD1. CDR3 size: 16 residues. Germline V lookup: CDR1 SEHNR, CDR2 FQNEAQ (reference sequence). The ends lost 3 bases at V and 8 bases at J; junction bases unmatched: 11.